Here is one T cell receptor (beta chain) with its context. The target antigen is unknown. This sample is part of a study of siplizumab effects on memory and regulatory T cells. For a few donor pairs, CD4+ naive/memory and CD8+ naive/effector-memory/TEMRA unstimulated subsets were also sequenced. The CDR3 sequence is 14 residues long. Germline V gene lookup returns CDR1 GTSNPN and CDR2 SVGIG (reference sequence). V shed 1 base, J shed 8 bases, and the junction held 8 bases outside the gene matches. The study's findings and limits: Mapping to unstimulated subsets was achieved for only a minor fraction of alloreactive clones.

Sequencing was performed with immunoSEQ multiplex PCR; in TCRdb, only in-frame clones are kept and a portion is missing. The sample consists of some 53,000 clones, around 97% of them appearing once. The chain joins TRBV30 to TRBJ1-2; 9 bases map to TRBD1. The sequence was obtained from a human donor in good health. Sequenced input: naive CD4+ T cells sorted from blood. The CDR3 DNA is TGTGCCTGGAGTGACACCGGGACAGGGCAAGGCTACACCTTC. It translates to CAWSDTGTGQGYTF. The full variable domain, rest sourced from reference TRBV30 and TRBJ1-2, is SQTIHQWPATLVQPVGSPLSLECTVEGTSNPNLYWYRQAAGRGLQLLFYSVGIGQISSEVPQNLSASRPQDRQFILSSKKLLLSDSGFYLCAWSDTGTGQGYTFGSGTRLTVV.